This entry lists 32 T cell receptor beta chains sequenced from one sample in a study of shared clonotypes between healthy human individuals. Assay used: immunoSEQ multiplex PCR; TCRdb lists only in-frame clones, some missing. This repertoire shows around 500,000 clones, 79% found once; its top ten account for roughly 12%. The sample comprised PBMCs. Receptor source: a woman aged 40 to 50 in good health. Some clones in this sample may be carry-over from other donors' samples.

Concerning this clone itself: A much more abundant neighbour one base away suggests this may be a read error. The chain recombines TRBV4-3 with TRBJ2-7; no clear D. The V end lost 3 bases, the J end lost 3 bases, and 9 bases lay between the germline ends. Germline V CDR1 and CDR2: LGHNA, YSLEER. This CDR3 comprises 13 residues. The DNA for the CDR3 is TGCGCCAGCAGCCATCGGCGGCTCTACGAGCAGTACTTC. Amino acid sequence: CASSHRRLYEQYF.

This chain uses TRBV20-1 with TRBJ2-1; no firm D call. The CDR3 extends over 10 amino acids. Looked up from germline, CDR1 is DFQATT and CDR2 is SNEGSKA (reference sequence). Trimming took 7 bases from V and 7 from J, leaving 8 bases between them. In nucleotides, the CDR3 is TGCAGTGGGGTCGGGAATGAGCAGTTCTTC. It encodes CSGVGNEQFF.

This clone was counted once. The chain has TRBV18 and TRBJ2-5; D might be TRBD1 (6 bases). This CDR3 has 14 amino acids. The V and J ends lost 4 bases and 4 bases respectively, with 13 bases between them. Looked up from germline, CDR1 is KGHSH and CDR2 is LQKENI. CDR3 sequence reads: CASSRTGTTETQYF. DNA of the CDR3: TGTGCCAGCTCACGTACCGGGACAACAGAGACCCAGTACTTC.

This chain links TRBV29-1 with TRBJ2-7; TRBD2 is a possible D gene (5 bases). Germline assignment: CDR1 SQVTM and CDR2 ANQGSEA. Trimming pared 4 bases from V and 2 bases from J, leaving 9 bases between. The CDR3 is 12 amino acids. The CDR3, as DNA: TGCAGCGTTGGGACTTCCACCTACGAGCAGTACTTC. Translation: CSVGTSTYEQYF.

With respect to this clone: A much larger clone is a single base away; this may be a read error. The chain employs TRBV7-2 and TRBJ2-2; the D is unclear. With 4 bases removed from V and 3 bases from J, the gap between germline ends came to 3 bases. The CDR3 has 12 residues. CDR1 and CDR2 from the germline V gene are SGHTA and FQGNSA. The CDR3: CASSSYTGELFF. The CDR3 DNA reads TGTGCCAGCAGCTCCTACACCGGGGAGCTGTTTTTT. Full variable domain (remainder filled in from reference TRBV7-2 and TRBJ2-2): GAGVSQSPSNKVTEKGKDVELRCDPISGHTALYWYRQSLGQGLEFLIYFQGNSAPDKSGLPSDRFSAERTGGSVSTLTIQRTQQEDSAVYLCASSSYTGELFFGEGSRLTVL.

A note on this clone: This likely traces to a read error, being one base from a far larger clone. This sequence joins TRBV30 and TRBJ1-2; 7 nucleotides match TRBD1. With V trimmed by 4 bases and J by 12 bases, 17 bases remained unmatched. This CDR3 spans 14 amino acids. Germline V gives CDR1 GTSNPN, CDR2 SVGIG (reference sequence). CDR3 sequence reads: CAWNGKGGVGGNTF. In nucleotides, the CDR3 is TGTGCCTGGAACGGCAAAGGTGGCGTAGGGGGCAACACCTTC.

A single count supports this clone. CDR3 coding DNA: TGTGCCAGCCTTGGAGGGGGGACCTATGGCTACACCTTC. This codes for CASLGGGTYGYTF. The chain employs TRBV27 and TRBJ1-2; a weak D match, TRBD1 (6 bases). The V gene's germline CDR1 is MNHEY and CDR2 SMNVEV (reference sequence). Trimming cost V 8 bases and J 4 bases, with 14 bases left between them. CDR3 length: 13 amino acids.

The chain combines TRBV29-1 with TRBJ1-1; TRBD1 is a possible D gene (5 bases). The CDR3 is 14 residues long. Trimming cost V 7 bases and J 4 bases, with 19 bases left between them. In germline, CDR1 is SQVTM, CDR2 ANQGSEA. CDR3 DNA: TGCAGCGCCTCCCCGGCGGAAGGGGCCACTGAAGCTTTCTTT. Protein product: CSASPAEGATEAFF.

The V and J genes are TRBV18 and TRBJ2-5; the D is unclear. CDR1 and CDR2 from the germline V gene are KGHSH and LQKENI. Trimming pared 2 bases from V and 6 bases from J, leaving 7 bases between. CDR3 length: 12 residues. Written as DNA, the CDR3 is TGTGCCAGCTCACCAATTACGCAGACCCAGTACTTC. As protein: CASSPITQTQYF.

This clone showed up just once. The chain is built from TRBV27 and TRBJ2-3; D might be TRBD2 (5 bases). The germline V and J ends were trimmed by 1 base and 3 bases, with 11 bases remaining between them. Germline CDR1 and CDR2: MNHEY and SMNVEV (reference sequence). The CDR3 has 15 residues. As DNA, the CDR3 is TGTGCCAGCAGTTTATGGGCAGGCGGGACAGATACGCAGTATTTT. Translated: CASSLWAGGTDTQYF.

This clone turned up a few times. The rearrangement uses TRBV29-1 and TRBJ2-7; 12 positions agree with TRBD1. The CDR3 spans 14 residues. J gave up 4 bases and V 7 bases, and 8 bases lay outside the gene matches. CDR1 and CDR2 from the germline V gene are SQVTM and ANQGSEA. CDR3 coding DNA: TGCAGCGCTGGGTGGGGACAGGGGGCTTACGAGCAGTACTTC. Translating it yields CSAGWGQGAYEQYF.

The chain has TRBV9 and TRBJ2-3; D perhaps matches TRBD2 (6 bases). The CDR3 totals 17 residues. Germline lookup yields CDR1 SGDLS and CDR2 YYNGEE. Trimming cost V 3 bases and J 1 base, with 18 bases left between them. The DNA of the CDR3 is TGTGCCAGCAGCGGCGGGGCTGGGCTCCCGGGCACAGATACGCAGTATTTT. Its translation is CASSGGAGLPGTDTQYF.

On this clone itself: A read error may be the cause here, since a much bigger clone is one base away. This sample also contains other DNA sequences that code for the same CDR3. The V gene is TRBV10-2, the J gene TRBJ1-2; D gene uncertain. The CDR3 is made up of 15 amino acids. V gave up 6 bases and J gave up 7 bases, with 21 bases separating them. Germline CDR1 WSHSY, CDR2 SAAADI. In DNA, the CDR3 is TGCGCCAGCAGCGACTCACGATTCTCTCGGGCTGGCTACACCTTC. Protein: CASSDSRFSRAGYTF.

J is TRBJ2-4 and V is TRBV11-1; 11 bases are a match to TRBD2. The CDR3 runs to 17 residues. Germline loops: CDR1 SGHAT, CDR2 FQDESV (reference sequence). V was clipped by 1 base and J by 4 bases; unmatched bases: 6. CDR3 region: CASSLGLAGRGKNIQYF. Here the CDR3 DNA reads TGTGCCAGCAGCTTAGGACTAGCGGGAAGGGGTAAAAACATTCAGTACTTC.

The chain uses TRBV5-6 and TRBJ2-1; 13 nucleotides align to TRBD2. V trimming: 2 bases; J trimming: 8 bases; junction bases outside the gene matches: 1. CDR1 SGHDT and CDR2 YYEEEE come from the germline V gene. The CDR3 is 14 amino acids. The DNA for the CDR3 is TGTGCCAGCAGCTTCGGACTAGCGGGAGATGAGCAGTTCTTC. Protein sequence: CASSFGLAGDEQFF. Full variable domain (outside the CDR3, taken from reference TRBV5-6 and TRBJ2-1): DAGVTQSPTHLIKTRGQQVTLRCSPKSGHDTVSWYQQALGQGPQFIFQYYEEEERQRGNFPDRFSGHQFPNYSSELNVNALLLGDSALYLCASSFGLAGDEQFFGPGTRLTVL.

The chain uses TRBV19 and TRBJ2-7, with a possible D match to TRBD2 (6 bases). Germline CDR1 is LNHDA and CDR2 is SQIVND (reference sequence). V lost 6 bases to trimming and J lost 0 bases, with 21 bases between them. This CDR3 has 17 residues. The CDR3 DNA reads as TGTGCCAGTAGCCCAAGGGTCCGACTAGAAAGCTCCTACGAGCAGTACTTC. Protein sequence: CASSPRVRLESSYEQYF.

The chain recombines TRBV7-9 with TRBJ2-7; tentatively, D is TRBD2 (6 bases). Trimming took 2 bases from V and 7 from J, leaving 15 bases between them. Germline loops: CDR1 SEHNR, CDR2 FQNEAQ (reference sequence). The CDR3 has 14 amino acids. CDR3 sequence: CASSLRKGGDEQYF. The CDR3, as DNA: TGTGCCAGCAGCTTACGGAAGGGCGGGGATGAGCAGTACTTC.

The chain is built from TRBV29-1 and TRBJ2-7, with 8 bases lining up with TRBD1. The V segment lost 4 bases and the J segment 6 bases; nucleotides outside the gene matches: 11. CDR1 is SQVTM, CDR2 ANQGSEA, per germline. This CDR3 region has 14 residues. The CDR3 coding sequence is TGCAGCGTTGCTGCGACAGGGGTTTTCGGCGAGCAGTACTTC. This translates into CSVAATGVFGEQYF.

The V gene is TRBV4-1, the J gene TRBJ2-3; possibly TRBD2 for D (5 bases). Trimming removed 0 bases from V and 1 base from J, with 14 bases in between. This CDR3 comprises 17 residues. Germline CDR1 MGHRA, CDR2 YSYEKL. The CDR3 is CASSQDAAVRGTDTQYF. Written as DNA, the CDR3 is TGCGCCAGCAGCCAAGATGCGGCGGTGAGGGGCACAGATACGCAGTATTTT.

The V gene is TRBV9, the J gene TRBJ2-6, with D perhaps TRBD2 (5 bases). The CDR3 is 15 residues long. Trimming cost V 2 bases and J 2 bases, with 8 bases left between them. Germline V gene data show CDR1 as SGDLS and CDR2 as YYNGEE. CDR3 DNA sequence: TGTGCCAGCAGCGTCGTCGGGACTGGGGCCAACGTCCTGACTTTC. Translation: CASSVVGTGANVLTF.

A word on this clone: Different DNA sequences within this sample yield the same CDR3. V is TRBV6-6 and J is TRBJ2-1; D possibly matches TRBD1 or TRBD2 (5 bases each). CDR1 and CDR2 from the germline V gene are MNHNY and SVGAGI (reference sequence). Trimming pared 2 bases from V and 3 bases from J, leaving 5 bases between. The CDR3 totals 13 residues. CDR3 residues: CASSYGGYNEQFF. CDR3 nucleotide sequence: TGTGCCAGCAGTTACGGGGGCTACAATGAGCAGTTCTTC.

The V gene is TRBV27, the J gene TRBJ2-2; the D gene is possibly TRBD1 (6 bases). Trimming pared 0 bases from V and 4 bases from J, leaving 15 bases between. Per the germline V gene, CDR1 is MNHEY and CDR2 is SMNVEV (reference sequence). The CDR3 is 17 amino acids. The CDR3: CASSLSGDTGLTGELFF. As DNA, the CDR3 is TGTGCCAGCAGTTTATCCGGGGACACAGGACTCACCGGGGAGCTGTTTTTT.

This clone showed up just once. The chain recombines TRBV19 with TRBJ1-3; D call uncertain. V was cut by 4 bases and J by 0 bases, with 7 bases left in between. The CDR3 is made up of 14 amino acids. Germline values: CDR1 LNHDA, CDR2 SQIVND (reference sequence). In nucleotides, the CDR3 is TGTGCCAGTAGTAAGGGCAGCTCTGGAAACACCATATATTTT. Translating it yields CASSKGSSGNTIYF.

The gene calls are TRBV11-2 and TRBJ2-3; D is perhaps TRBD1 (5 bases). Germline V CDR1 and CDR2: SGHAT, FQNNGV. The CDR3 has 13 residues. V shed 1 base and J shed 5 bases, with 7 bases lying between them. CDR3 sequence reads: CASSLGRGDTQYF. CDR3 sequence (DNA): TGTGCCAGCAGCTTAGGAAGGGGAGATACGCAGTATTTT.

The chain recombines TRBV25-1 with TRBJ1-1; a possible D gene is TRBD1 (6 bases). From germline, CDR1 is MGHDK and CDR2 SYGVNS. The CDR3 totals 15 residues. V shed 3 bases and J shed 3 bases, with 14 bases lying between them. This chain's CDR3 is CASSDPTAGDTEAFF. CDR3 coding DNA: TGTGCCAGCAGTGACCCGACGGCAGGGGACACTGAAGCTTTCTTT.

This clone has a count of ten or more. This chain links TRBV7-8 with TRBJ2-1; 9 bases are a match to TRBD1. Trimming at V came to 5 bases and at J to 3 bases, leaving 8 bases not matched to a gene. The CDR3 has 16 amino acids. The germline V gene encodes CDR1 SGHVS and CDR2 FQNEAQ. The CDR3 nucleotides read TGTGCCAGCAGCACAACCCGACAGGGGGACTACAATGAGCAGTTCTTC. Amino acids: CASSTTRQGDYNEQFF.

This chain joins TRBV5-5 and TRBJ1-1, with D possibly matching TRBD1 (6 bases). The V end was cut by 5 bases, the J end by 1 base, with 12 bases between. The CDR3 is 14 residues long. CDR1 is SGHKS and CDR2 is YYEKEE in the germline V gene (reference sequence). CDR3 bases: TGTGCCAGCAGTAACAGGGTTGAGAACACTGAAGCTTTCTTT. Protein: CASSNRVENTEAFF.

Notes on this clone: A single base is all that separates this from a far larger clone, so a read error is likely. Here the CDR3 omits its conserved ending phenylalanine or tryptophan, so a read error is the likely source. V gene TRBV4-3 combines with J gene TRBJ2-3, with D unresolved. The CDR3 loop spans 15 amino acids. The ends were cut back, 0 bases at V and 1 base at J, with 8 bases in the middle. From germline, CDR1 is LGHNA and CDR2 YSLEER. This chain's CDR3 is CASSQEAIRTDTQYL. The CDR3 nucleotides read TGCGCCAGCAGCCAAGAGGCCATTCGCACAGATACGCAGTATCTT.

The chain combines TRBV18 with TRBJ2-1; the match to TRBD2 covers 11 bases. V gave up 1 base and J gave up 5 bases; unmatched junction bases: 7. The CDR3 loop spans 17 amino acids. Germline V CDR1 and CDR2: KGHSH, LQKENI. CDR3 bases: TGTGCCAGCTCACCACGTGTGCTAGCGGGGGGCGACAATGAGCAGTTCTTC. Translated, it gives CASSPRVLAGGDNEQFF.

V usage is TRBV6-4 and J usage is TRBJ2-5; tentatively, D is TRBD1 or TRBD2 (5 bases each). CDR3 length: 15 amino acids. The germline V gene has CDR1 MRHNA and CDR2 SNTAGT. Deletions cut 4 bases from V and 4 bases from J, with 16 bases between. For the CDR3, the DNA is TGTGCCAGCAGTGCTGGGACGGACGGAGGAGAGACCCAGTACTTC. This encodes CASSAGTDGGETQYF.

The chain couples TRBV4-1 to TRBJ2-1, with TRBD2 matching 10 bases. Germline V gives CDR1 MGHRA, CDR2 YSYEKL. This CDR3 is built from 17 residues. V lost 1 base and J lost 6; bases outside the gene matches: 9. The CDR3 bases are TGCGCCAGCAGCCAAGGCTCTAGCGGGAGTCCCCCCAATGAGCAGTTCTTC. Amino acids: CASSQGSSGSPPNEQFF.

The genes are TRBV5-1 and TRBJ2-3; no clear D. From germline, CDR1 is SGHRS and CDR2 YFSETQ. Trimming took off 0 bases at V and 6 bases at J, with 8 bases between the two ends. This CDR3 is 13 amino acids long. DNA of the CDR3: TGCGCCAGCAGCTTGGAGGTGAGGGATACGCAGTATTTT. Amino acid sequence: CASSLEVRDTQYF.